This TCR beta chain was captured in a study of shared clonotypes between healthy human individuals (dated by TCRdb to the early 2020s). Context from the whole study: The cohort included three men and two women between 18 and 49 years of age. Per donor, three plates each were used for CD4 naive and CD4 memory, two for CD8 naive, and one for CD8 memory. To estimate repertoire size and how much clonotypes are shared between individuals, the study performed deep sequencing of blood TCR repertoires from roughly five healthy adults. To increase sequencing depth and limit assay-specific biases, TCR repertoire library preparation and sequencing were carried out by different laboratories using diverse techniques. Leukapheresis yielded between about 0.94 and 8.9 billion PBMCs per donor.

A note on this clone: No antigen is known for it. No qualities accompany the bases; no much larger clone lies one base away.

Findings and caveats that apply to the study as a whole: Larger estimated clonotype richness was generally found for naive subsets than for memory subsets. Compared with non-shared clonotypes, the clonotypes found in all four sorted-subset donors had higher generation probabilities. Approximately 5% of naive CD4, 3.5% of naive CD8, 2.3% of memory CD4, and approximately 0.4% of memory CD8 clonotypes were shared across several donors. The small number of donors limited the genetic and exposure-history diversity represented. Sampling was limited to blood, and TCR repertoires in tissue likely differ from TCR repertoires in blood. Based on pairwise subsampling, the degree of clonotype sharing among donors was expected to be affected by sequencing depth. Even with the large sequencing depth, rarefaction of the sorted-subset datasets indicated that sequencing was incomplete.

According to the germline V gene, CDR1 reads MNHEY and CDR2 reads SVGAGI. The CDR3, from cysteine to phenylalanine, totals 13 residues. Only CDR3 DNA remains: 39 bases, in frame from the first base. V drops 6 bases and J drops 6 bases, leaving 13 bases in between. Using the deep immunoSEQ assay, TCR CDR3 regions were amplified from genomic DNA by multiplex PCR. Extracted genomic DNA from each cell subset was distributed evenly across all wells of several immunoSEQ 96-well plates, and each plate was treated as a replicate. For sorted subsets, each replicate PCR was loaded with about 0.2 ug genomic DNA, equivalent to 25,000 to 35,000 T cell genomes. Purified libraries were measured with a Qubit 3.0 fluorometer, size-checked on a Bioanalyzer 2100, and measured again with the KAPA Library Quantification kit. Every immunoSEQ 96-well plate was sequenced on a separate single-read 150-cycle Illumina NextSeq 550 flow cell. Per the authors' processing: Because only junctional sequences without quality scores were contained in the immunoSEQ output, filtering matching that applied to full-length reads could not be performed. To assign V/J genes and CDR3, sequences were annotated using PyIR, a Python wrapper for IgBLAST v1.9, with IMGT germline references. Reads with weak V/J assignments (E-value above 1e-6), missing CDR3, stop codons, out-of-frame junctions, or ambiguous translated residues were removed. A V3J clonotype was defined by an identical inferred V gene, J gene, and CDR3 amino acid sequence. To compute the percentage overlap between repertoires, the number of shared unique clonotypes was divided by the size of the smaller repertoire. Repertoire richness was assessed with RTK rarefaction, the Chao1 estimator, and Recon v2.1 estimates of unobserved clonotypes. OLGA was used to compute generation probabilities for all TCRbeta clonotypes that the gDNA method yielded from several donors. As stored in TCRdb, this immuneACCESS dataset retains in-frame rearrangements with V and J assigned. A fraction of the clones does not appear; measured against another copy, unresolved V genes explain less than half of the discrepancy, and the remainder lacks a known reason. V, J and clone size are taken as reported in that table, and D and trimming were inferred from the DNA itself. In all, the sample holds about 1,900,000 clones, and approximately 94% of those were seen once. 0.9% to 1.5% of the sample lies in the top ten.

For the CD8 naive samples, CD45RO-negative cells were positively selected for CCR7, yielding a CD45RA+CCR7+ population from which TemRA cells were excluded. Healthy HIV-negative adults with no recently reported acute infections or vaccinations were included as donors. Every donor was a Caucasian adult living in Nashville, Tennessee, USA. After blood collection by leukapheresis, PBMCs were isolated using Ficoll-Histopaque density gradient centrifugation and then cryopreserved in the vapor phase of liquid nitrogen. Analytical flow cytometry was used to check the purity and quantity of every magnetically sorted T cell population. Genomic DNA was isolated from every sorted fraction and measured by UV absorbance on a Nanodrop 2000c.

This clonotype was sampled from a man aged 18-30 years in good health. Rearrangement joined TRBV6-5 to TRBJ2-3; a weak D assignment points to TRBD1 (5 bases agree). The specimen was naive CD8+ T cells sorted from blood. This sample's cell subset or site label indicates: CD45RA+CCR7+. This receptor carries the CDR3 CASSSRDSDTQYF. The DNA is as follows: TGTGCCAGCAGCTCCAGGGATTCCGATACGCAGTATTTT.